This T cell receptor (beta chain) appears in the sequencing data of a study of blood T cells in healthy people across ages. Study-wide results and limits: Shifts in expanded clonotypes may have been confounded by donor CMV status, which was unknown.

CDR1 and CDR2 from the germline V gene are MNHEY and SVGEGT. The CDR3 sequence is 16 residues long. Germline trimming cut 2 bases from V and 7 bases from J; bases unmatched to any gene: 10. PCR was performed a second time for about 7 to 12 cycles using a sample-barcoded 5' primer and a J-beta primer mix. TCRdb called the 5' RACE reads again in MiXCR, with one record for every CDR3 protein. Among more than 900,000 distinct CDR3 sequences listed, roughly 28% were seen once. As concerns this clonotype: Its specificity is unknown.

The same data also went into a second study, on T cells of mothers and their children.

Sequenced material: blood. The TCR sequence derives from a woman between 40 and 55 years old in good health. The V and J genes are TRBV6-2 or TRBV6-3 and TRBJ2-7; 11 bases match TRBD2. CDR3 region: CASSYQTSGGYNEQYF. For the CDR3, the DNA is TGTGCCAGCAGTTACCAAACTAGCGGGGGATACAATGAGCAGTACTTC.